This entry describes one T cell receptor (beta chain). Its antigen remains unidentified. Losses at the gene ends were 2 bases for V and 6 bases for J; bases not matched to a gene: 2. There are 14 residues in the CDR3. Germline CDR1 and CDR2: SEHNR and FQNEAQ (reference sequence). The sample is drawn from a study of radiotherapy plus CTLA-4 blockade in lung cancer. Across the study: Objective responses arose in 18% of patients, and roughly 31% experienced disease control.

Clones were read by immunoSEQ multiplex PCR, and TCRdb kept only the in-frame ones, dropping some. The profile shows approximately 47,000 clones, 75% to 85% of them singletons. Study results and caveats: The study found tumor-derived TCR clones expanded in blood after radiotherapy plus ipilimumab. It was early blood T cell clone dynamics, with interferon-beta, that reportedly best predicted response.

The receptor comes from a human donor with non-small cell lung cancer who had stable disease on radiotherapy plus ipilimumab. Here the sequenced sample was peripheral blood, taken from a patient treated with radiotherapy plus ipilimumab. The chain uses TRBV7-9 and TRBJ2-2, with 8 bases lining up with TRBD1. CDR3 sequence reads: CASSLRTGSGELFF. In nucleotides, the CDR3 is TGTGCCAGCAGCTTAAGGACAGGGTCCGGGGAGCTGTTTTTT. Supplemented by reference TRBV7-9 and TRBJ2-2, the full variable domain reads DTGVSQNPRHKITKRGQNVTFRCDPISEHNRLYWYRQTLGQGPEFLTYFQNEAQLEKSRLLSDRFSAERPKGSFSTLEIQRTEQGDSAMYLCASSLRTGSGELFFGEGSRLTVL.